This T cell receptor beta chain was sequenced during a study of OX40 agonist ivuxolimab in advanced cancers. General notes on the study: The costimulatory receptor OX40 (CD134) was targeted by ivuxolimab, a fully human IgG2 agonistic monoclonal antibody. Intravenous ivuxolimab was administered to patients every 2 weeks at six dose levels: 0.01, 0.1, 0.3, 1.5, 3 and 10 mg/kg. Among the approximately 54 dose-escalation patients, roughly 20 had hepatocellular carcinoma, around 15 melanoma, 9 renal cell carcinoma and 9 head and neck cancer. In the dose-escalation cohort, 82.7% of patients were male, and the mean age was approximately 64 years, with a range of roughly 23 to 85. Patients were allowed to have had prior anti-PD-1, anti-PD-L1 or anti-CTLA-4 therapy, and 40% of the dose-escalation patients had previously received checkpoint inhibitors. Partial responses occurred in three dose-escalation patients, of whom one had hepatocellular carcinoma and two had cutaneous melanoma. Peripheral TCRbeta sequencing was intended to test whether TCR sequence diversity was altered and clonal T-cell expansion was caused by ivuxolimab. The paper describes the monotherapy dose-escalation part (N ≈ 50 patients) of the phase I trial of ivuxolimab.

This clone occurred once. What this receptor recognizes is not known. Qualities for individual bases were not recorded, and no much larger clone is one base off. Inclusive of the bounding cysteine and phenylalanine, the CDR3 is 15 residues long. This entry keeps only the CDR3 DNA: 45 bases, framed from base 1. A distance of 9 bases separates the germline ends of V and J, which lose 0 bases and 0 bases respectively. From a lookup of the germline V gene, CDR1 and CDR2 are SGHRS and YFSETQ. The trial excluded patients who had a history of autoimmune disease or who were on systemic immunosuppression. Peripheral blood for TCR sequencing was collected from all dose cohorts at baseline, on cycle 4 day 1, and on cycle 7 day 1. Samples came from an open-label, multicenter, first-in-human phase I dose-escalation trial of ivuxolimab. The trial enrolled adults with locally advanced or metastatic head and neck squamous cell, hepatocellular, melanoma or renal cell carcinoma. Before TCR sequencing, CD4+ and CD8+ T cells were separately sorted from peripheral blood.

Study-level results and caveats: Antigen specificity was not determined for the clonally expanded peripheral T cells. In partial responders in the 0.1-3.0 mg/kg groups, normalized peripheral clonal expansion was found to be among the lowest, especially among CD8+ T cells. On average, CD8+ T cells showed more expanded clones than CD4+ T cells after ivuxolimab. Clonal expansion of both CD4+ and CD8+ blood T cells was observed from baseline to week 6 at doses 0.1 to 3.0 mg/kg. Low levels of normalized T-cell clonal expansion were also shown by some nonresponding patients.

For sequencing of the TCRbeta CDR3 region, genomic DNA was extracted from the sorted cells. The immunoSEQ Assay was used for sequencing of TCRbeta CDR3 regions. Entries here come from immuneACCESS through TCRdb and include only in-frame sequences with V and J called. Some clones fail to appear in such tables; in the studies checked, an unresolved V gene covers under half of the shortfall, and the cause of the remainder is unknown. For this sample the table gives about 61,000 clones, of which roughly 90% were detected only once. The ten largest account for less than 0.6% of the sample. In this chain, TRBV5-1 is recombined with TRBJ1-1; the D gene cannot be named for sure. The material sequenced was CD4+ or CD8+ T cells sorted from blood, taken in a trial of the OX40 agonist ivuxolimab. The clonotype was recovered from an adult with an advanced solid tumor such as melanoma, head and neck, liver or kidney cancer. The CDR3 amino acid sequence is: CASSLDATLNTEAFF. The DNA sequence reads TGCGCCAGCAGCTTGGATGCGACACTGAACACTGAAGCTTTCTTT.